This TCR beta chain was sequenced for a study of long-term antiretroviral therapy in people with HIV. General observations from the study: Subsequent to ART, diversity was augmented yet persisted below that of transplant donor controls. All time points showed a repertoire dominated by clones expanded before ART. Comparison with controls showed narrower CDR3 length ranges in HIV repertoires.

This clone was recorded only once. No antigen is known for it. Sampling of each donor yielded at least one pre-ART PBMC sample and at least two post-ART PBMC samples. Germline-derived CDR1 and CDR2 are SGHTA and FQGTGA. The CDR3 has 15 residues. V trimming: 2 bases; J trimming: 6 bases; junction bases outside the gene matches: 8. With survey level as its setting, the immunoSEQ assay was v3.0. Sequencing used immunoSEQ multiplex PCR; TCRdb keeps in-frame clones, though not all of them. The sample contains 40,000 to 50,000 clones, about 95% of which appear only once. The sequence derives from a man aged 25-45 years with HIV. This chain connects TRBV7-3 to TRBJ2-3; 7 bases line up with TRBD2. This material consisted of unsorted PBMCs, taken approximately 9.5 years after starting antiretroviral therapy. CDR3 sequence: CASSLGGGITDTQYF. For the CDR3, the DNA is TGTGCCAGCAGCTTAGGGGGGGGGATCACCGATACGCAGTATTTT.